This T cell receptor (beta chain) is drawn from a study of blood T cell repertoires in COVID-19. Trimming removed 0 bases at V and 4 bases at J, with 5 bases between. CDR1 SGDLS and CDR2 YYNGEE come from the germline V gene. The CDR3 totals 13 residues. Sequencing was performed with immunoSEQ multiplex PCR; in TCRdb, only in-frame clones are kept and a portion is missing. The sample consists of about 330,000 clones, 80% to 90% of them appearing once. The clonotype originates from a young man who had recovered from COVID-19. The chain links TRBV9 to TRBJ1-3; no reliable D call. Sequencing was carried out using peripheral blood. In nucleotides, the CDR3 is TGTGCCAGCAGCGTAGCTAGCGGAAACACCATATATTTT. This codes for CASSVASGNTIYF.